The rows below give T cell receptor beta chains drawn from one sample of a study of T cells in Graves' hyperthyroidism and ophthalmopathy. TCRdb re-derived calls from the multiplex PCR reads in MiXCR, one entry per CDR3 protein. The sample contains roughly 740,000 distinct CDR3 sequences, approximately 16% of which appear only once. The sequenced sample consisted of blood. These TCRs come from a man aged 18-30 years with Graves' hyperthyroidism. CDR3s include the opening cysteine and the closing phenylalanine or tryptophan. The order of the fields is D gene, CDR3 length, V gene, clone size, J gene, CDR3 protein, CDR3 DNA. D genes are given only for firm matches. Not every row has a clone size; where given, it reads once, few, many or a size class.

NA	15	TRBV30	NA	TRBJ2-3	CAWSVQLPSTDTQYF	TGTGCCTGGAGTGTACAGCTACCTAGCACAGATACGCAGTATTTT
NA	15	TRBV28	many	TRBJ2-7	CASSLTPSRNYEQYF	TGTGCCAGCAGTTTAACCCCTAGCAGGAACTACGAGCAGTACTTC
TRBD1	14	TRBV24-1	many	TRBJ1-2	CATSDFHQGDGYTF	TGTGCCACCAGTGATTTTCACCAGGGGGATGGCTACACCTTC
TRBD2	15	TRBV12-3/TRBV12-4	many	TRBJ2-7	CASAAGTSSTYEQYF	TGTGCCAGCGCCGCCGGGACTAGCAGTACCTACGAGCAGTACTTC
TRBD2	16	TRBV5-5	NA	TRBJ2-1	CASSDRPGRIYNEQFF	TGTGCCAGCAGCGACCGCCCCGGGAGGATCTACAATGAGCAGTTCTTC
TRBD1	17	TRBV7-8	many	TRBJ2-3	CASSLVPQGAITDTQYF	TGTGCCAGCAGCTTAGTACCACAGGGGGCCATCACAGATACGCAGTATTTT
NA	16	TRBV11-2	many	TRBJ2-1	CASSLDTWGRLDEQFF	TGTGCCAGCAGCTTAGATACGTGGGGGCGCCTGGATGAGCAGTTCTTC
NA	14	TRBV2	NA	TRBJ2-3	CASSRDISTDTQYF	TGTGCCAGCAGTCGGGACATCAGCACAGATACGCAGTATTTT
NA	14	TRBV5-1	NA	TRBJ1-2	CASSLVGGDYGYTF	TGCGCCAGCAGCTTGGTTGGCGGGGATTATGGCTACACCTTC
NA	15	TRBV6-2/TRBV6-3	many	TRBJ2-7	CASSYFSPGAYEQYF	TGTGCCAGCAGTTACTTCTCCCCGGGGGCCTACGAGCAGTACTTC
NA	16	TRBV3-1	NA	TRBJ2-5	CASSLFGEVGQETQYF	TGTGCCAGCAGCTTATTCGGAGAAGTCGGACAAGAGACCCAGTACTTC
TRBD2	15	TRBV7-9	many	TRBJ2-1	CASRGLAAEGNEQFF	TGTGCCAGCAGAGGACTAGCGGCGGAGGGGAATGAGCAGTTCTTC
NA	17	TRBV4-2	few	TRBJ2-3	CASSQDRASGGPDTQYF	TGTGCCAGCAGCCAAGACAGGGCGAGCGGAGGGCCAGATACGCAGTATTTT
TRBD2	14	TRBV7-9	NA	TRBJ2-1	CASSSGLAGGKQFF	TGTGCCAGCAGCTCCGGACTAGCGGGAGGGAAGCAGTTCTTC
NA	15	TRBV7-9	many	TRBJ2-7	CASSLVGTWAVEQYF	TGTGCCAGCAGCTTAGTAGGCACTTGGGCTGTCGAGCAGTACTTC
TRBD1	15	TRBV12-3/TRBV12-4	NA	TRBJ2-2	CASTPQGANTGELFF	TGTGCCAGCACTCCCCAGGGGGCAAACACCGGGGAGCTGTTTTTT
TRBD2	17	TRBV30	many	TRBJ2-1	CAWSAEPGTSGIYEQFF	TGTGCCTGGAGTGCAGAGCCGGGGACTAGCGGGATCTATGAGCAGTTCTTC
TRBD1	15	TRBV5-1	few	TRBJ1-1	CASSSQGQGGAEAFF	TGCGCCAGCAGCTCACAAGGACAGGGGGGTGCTGAAGCTTTCTTT
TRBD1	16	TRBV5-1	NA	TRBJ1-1	CASSLDGTGLNTEAFF	TGCGCCAGCAGCCTGGACGGGACAGGGCTAAACACTGAAGCTTTCTTT
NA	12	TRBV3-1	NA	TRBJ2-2	CASSPHGGELFF	TGTGCCAGCAGCCCGCATGGGGGGGAGCTGTTTTTT
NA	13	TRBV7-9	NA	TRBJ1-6	CASSLASRSPLHF	TGTGCCAGCAGCTTAGCGTCGCGTTCACCCCTCCACTTT
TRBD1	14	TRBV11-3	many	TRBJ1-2	CASSSDRGSYGYTF	TGTGCCAGCAGTTCGGACAGGGGATCATATGGCTACACCTTC
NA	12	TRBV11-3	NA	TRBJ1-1	CASRLGRTEAFF	TGTGCCAGCAGATTAGGGCGCACTGAAGCTTTCTTT
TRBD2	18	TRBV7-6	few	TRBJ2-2	CASSPGLAGDWNTGELFF	TGTGCCAGCAGCCCGGGACTAGCGGGAGATTGGAACACCGGGGAGCTGTTTTTT
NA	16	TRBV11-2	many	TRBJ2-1	CASSLVEGGSYNEQFF	TGTGCCAGCAGCTTAGTCGAAGGGGGGTCCTACAATGAGCAGTTCTTC